The present T cell receptor beta chain was sequenced within a study of blood T cell repertoires in COVID-19. The CDR3 is 15 amino acids. V was cut by 3 bases and J by 0 bases, with 11 bases left in between. CDR1 and CDR2 (germline): LNHNV, YYDKDF (reference sequence). Here immunoSEQ multiplex PCR was the method, and the copy in TCRdb shows in-frame clones only, minus some. The data show 100,000 to 130,000 clones, with 65% to 80% seen just once and over 4% held by the top ten. The sequenced material came from peripheral blood. The clonotype originates from a man aged 65-85 years with acute or convalescent COVID-19. V gene TRBV15 combines with J gene TRBJ1-1, with D unresolved. This CDR3 is CATSSATFMNTEAFF. DNA of the CDR3: TGTGCCACCAGCAGCGCCACTTTCATGAACACTGAAGCTTTCTTT.